This TCR beta chain is from a study of T cells after posttransplantation cyclophosphamide. Points from the study as a whole: Later post-transplant blood repertoires were often dominated by donor CD8+ memory clones. Blood and skin or GI T cell repertoires showed limited TRB overlap.

TCRdb keeps only in-frame clones here, not all; method: immunoSEQ multiplex PCR. Of 6,500 to 8,000 clones in the sample, about three quarters were seen once. The related graft donor's blood sample was taken on the day of bone marrow donation. The CDR3 contains 14 residues. With 3 bases removed from V and 0 bases from J, the gap between germline ends came to 9 bases. Germline V gives CDR1 KGHSH, CDR2 LQKENI. Comments on this clone: The antigen remains undetermined.

The sequence was collected from a woman between 45 and 65 years old in good health and a related stem cell transplant donor. Source material: memory CD4+ T cells sorted from blood. This sequence joins TRBV18 and TRBJ2-7; D may be TRBD2 (6 bases). CDR3 sequence: CASSPGLVSYEQYF. The CDR3 DNA sequence: TGTGCCAGCTCACCGGGACTCGTCTCCTACGAGCAGTACTTC.